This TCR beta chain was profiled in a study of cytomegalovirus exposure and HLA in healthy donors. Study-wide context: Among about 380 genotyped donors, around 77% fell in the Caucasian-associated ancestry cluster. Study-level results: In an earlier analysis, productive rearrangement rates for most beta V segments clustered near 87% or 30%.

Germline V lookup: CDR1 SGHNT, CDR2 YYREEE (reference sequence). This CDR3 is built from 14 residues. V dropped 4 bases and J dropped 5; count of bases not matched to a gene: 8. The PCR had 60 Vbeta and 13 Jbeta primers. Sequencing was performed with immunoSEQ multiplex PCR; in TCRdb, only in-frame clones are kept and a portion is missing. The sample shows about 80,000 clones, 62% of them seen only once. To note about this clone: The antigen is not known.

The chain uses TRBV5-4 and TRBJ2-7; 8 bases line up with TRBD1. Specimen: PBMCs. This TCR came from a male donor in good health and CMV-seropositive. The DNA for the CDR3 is TGTGCCAGCAGCGGCGACAGGGGCAAAAACGAGCAGTACTTC. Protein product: CASSGDRGKNEQYF.